This T cell receptor beta chain was obtained from a study of blood T cell repertoires in COVID-19. For the study at large: The analysed material was cDNA or gDNA that came from T cells, B-cell-depleted T cells, or PBMCs.

The data were produced by immunoSEQ multiplex PCR, yet TCRdb's version contains in-frame clones alone and is incomplete. The data hold fewer than 250,000 clones, with roughly 80% observed a single time. The participants were between about 18 and 89 years old and came from 24 US areas. Assignments of participants to cohorts depended upon their own reported clinical history. The TCR sequence derives from a man in his sixties who had recovered from COVID-19. The sample was PBMCs or T cells enriched from blood (not recorded which).

In nucleotides, the CDR3 is TGTGCCATCAGTGAGGGACAGGGTGGTGAAAAACTGTTTTTT. It codes for CAISEGQGGEKLFF. This sequence joins TRBV10-3 and TRBJ1-4; 8 bases agree with TRBD1. J was trimmed by 7 bases and V by 2 bases; bases with no gene match: 3. The CDR3 loop spans 14 amino acids. CDR1 is ENHRY, CDR2 SYGVKD, per germline.